Listed here are 18 T cell receptor beta chains from one sample, sequenced in a study of T-cell memory formation after mild COVID-19. TCRdb processed the 5' RACE reads anew with MiXCR; each CDR3 protein has one entry. Of 130,000 to 150,000 distinct CDR3 sequences listed, about a fifth are singletons. What was sequenced was PBMCs or a T cell subset sorted from them (not recorded which). These receptors all come from an adult woman who had mild COVID-19 (a few samples of this study predate the infection). Cell type and time point are not known.

In this sample, this clonotype turned up a few times. This chain joins TRBV9 and TRBJ2-1, with TRBD2 identical over 9 bases. The CDR3 is 18 residues long. From germline, CDR1 is SGDLS and CDR2 YYNGEE. Trimming took 2 bases from V and 5 from J; bases not matched to a gene: 14. The CDR3 loop is CASSVRSMPSGAHNEQFF. DNA for the CDR3: TGTGCCAGCAGCGTCAGATCTATGCCTAGCGGGGCCCACAATGAGCAGTTCTTC.

This clonotype has just a few counts. The rearrangement uses TRBV7-9 and TRBJ1-6; TRBD1 agrees at 7 bases. Germline lookup yields CDR1 SEHNR and CDR2 FQNEAQ (reference sequence). With V trimmed by 5 bases and J by 10 bases, 5 bases remained unmatched. This CDR3 comprises 13 residues. The CDR3 is CASSLGQASPLHF. CDR3 sequence (DNA): TGTGCCAGCAGCCTTGGACAGGCGTCACCCCTCCACTTT.

The rearrangement uses TRBV5-1 and TRBJ1-2; D remains unclear. The ends were cut back, 4 bases at V and 8 bases at J, with 24 bases in the middle. This CDR3 is 16 amino acids long. The V gene's germline CDR1 is SGHRS and CDR2 YFSETQ. CDR3 DNA: TGCGCCAGCAGCCTCCATGCGCAGGCCTCAGTATCGGGCTACACCTTC. Translating gives CASSLHAQASVSGYTF.

The chain couples TRBV30 to TRBJ2-7, with no clear D. The CDR3 sequence is 12 residues long. Deletions cut 2 bases from V and 4 bases from J, with 9 bases between. CDR1 and CDR2 (germline): GTSNPN, SVGIG (reference sequence). The CDR3 reads CAWSPLFYEQYF. The CDR3 nucleotides are TGTGCCTGGAGTCCCCTTTTTTACGAGCAGTACTTC.

V and J are TRBV25-1 and TRBJ2-7; 8 bases match TRBD2. Losses at the gene ends were 7 bases for V and 3 bases for J; bases not matched to a gene: 2. The CDR3 is made up of 12 amino acids. The V gene's germline CDR1 is MGHDK and CDR2 SYGVNS. In DNA, the CDR3 is TGTGCCAGCATGGCGGGAGGCTACGAGCAGTACTTC. Its protein is CASMAGGYEQYF.

The genes are TRBV7-8 and TRBJ1-1; 9 bases agree with TRBD1. Germline values: CDR1 SGHVS, CDR2 FQNEAQ. With V trimmed by 5 bases and J by 4 bases, 5 bases remained unmatched. The CDR3 consists of 14 residues. CDR3 region: CASSTYRGLTEAFF. The CDR3 DNA reads TGTGCCAGCAGCACGTACAGGGGGCTCACTGAAGCTTTCTTT.

The rearrangement links TRBV2 to TRBJ2-1; possible D gene TRBD2, 6 bases. Trimming took off 7 bases at V and 8 bases at J, with 21 bases between the two ends. The CDR3 spans 15 residues. Germline V gene sequence: CDR1 SNHLY, CDR2 FYNNEI. DNA of the CDR3: TGTGCCAGCAAAATCCGTACGCTAGCGAGCGATGAGCAGTTCTTC. Translating gives CASKIRTLASDEQFF.

The rearrangement uses TRBV7-2 and TRBJ1-2, with D possibly being TRBD1 (5 bases). Trimming pared 0 bases from V and 6 bases from J, leaving 14 bases between. The germline V gene has CDR1 SGHTA and CDR2 FQGNSA. CDR3 length: 15 amino acids. CDR3 nucleotide sequence: TGTGCCAGCAGCTTAGCGGCGACAGAGCGCCATGGCTACACCTTC. Its translation: CASSLAATERHGYTF.

This clonotype has more than one count but fewer than ten. The rearrangement joins TRBV12-3 or TRBV12-4 to TRBJ2-7; either TRBD1 or TRBD2 may supply D (5 bases each). This CDR3 comprises 13 residues. V was trimmed by 4 bases and J by 3 bases, leaving 10 bases between them. The DNA for the CDR3 is TGTGCCAGCAGTTCGGGACGGGTCTACGAGCAGTACTTC. Translated, it gives CASSSGRVYEQYF.

V and J are TRBV4-2 and TRBJ2-1; D call uncertain. The germline V and J ends were trimmed by 0 bases and 5 bases, with 5 bases remaining between them. There are 13 residues in the CDR3. Germline V lookup: CDR1 LGHNA, CDR2 YNFKEQ. The CDR3 DNA is TGTGCCAGCAGCCAAGACTCTAACAATGAGCAGTTCTTC. Amino acid sequence: CASSQDSNNEQFF.

DNA for the CDR3: TGTGCCAGCAGTTTAGGTTGGGAGCAGTTCTTC. Encoded protein: CASSLGWEQFF. V is TRBV12-3 or TRBV12-4 and J is TRBJ2-1, with unresolved D. This CDR3 contains 11 residues. V gave up 1 base and J gave up 10 bases, with 5 bases separating them.

The rearrangement joins TRBV24-1 to TRBJ1-5; 9 bases line up with TRBD1. CDR3 length: 14 residues. Looked up from germline, CDR1 is KGHDR and CDR2 is SFDVKD. The J segment lost 6 bases and the V segment lost 9 bases, leaving 8 bases of the junction unmatched. The chain's CDR3 is CATQGGQGTQPQHF. The CDR3 nucleotides read TGTGCCACCCAAGGGGGACAGGGTACTCAGCCCCAGCATTTT.

The chain has TRBV9 and TRBJ1-2; TRBD1 matches at 12 bases. Trimming cost V 4 bases and J 5 bases; bases outside gene matches: 9. The germline V gene encodes CDR1 SGDLS and CDR2 YYNGEE. This CDR3 has 16 amino acids. The CDR3 spells CASSSSPGQGAYGYTF. The CDR3 DNA follows: TGTGCCAGCAGCTCAAGCCCGGGACAGGGGGCGTATGGCTACACCTTC.

This clonotype showed up just a few times. The chain combines TRBV12-3 or TRBV12-4 with TRBJ2-7, with 7 bases identical to TRBD2. The CDR3 consists of 14 residues. The ends lost 4 bases at V and 5 bases at J; junction bases unmatched: 8. CDR3 nucleotides: TGTGCCAGCAGTTCCGGGGGAGGGTTCCACGAGCAGTACTTC. Its translation is CASSSGGGFHEQYF.

This clonotype showed up just a few times. The rearrangement joins TRBV5-1 to TRBJ2-5; D uncertain. Germline loops: CDR1 SGHRS, CDR2 YFSETQ. There are 15 residues in the CDR3. The ends were cut back, 4 bases at V and 3 bases at J, with 16 bases in the middle. DNA for the CDR3: TGCGCCAGCAGCGTCGGACCCGGAGTTAAAGAGACCCAGTACTTC. Protein: CASSVGPGVKETQYF.

V is TRBV4-2 and J is TRBJ1-2, with 7 bases fitting TRBD1. Germline values: CDR1 LGHNA, CDR2 YNFKEQ. The CDR3 length is 15 residues. J was trimmed by 5 bases and V by 0 bases; bases with no gene match: 6. CDR3 DNA: TGTGCCAGCAGCCAAGATGAGGGACAGAATTATGGCTACACCTTC. Its protein product is CASSQDEGQNYGYTF.

This clonotype was detected a few times. The chain is built from TRBV12-3 or TRBV12-4 and TRBJ2-7; TRBD1 matches at 12 bases. Losses at the gene ends were 7 bases for V and 0 bases for J; bases not matched to a gene: 16. This CDR3 is 19 amino acids long. This CDR3 is CASTSFFTQGQGASYEQYF. The DNA of the CDR3 is TGTGCCAGCACCTCTTTTTTTACACAGGGACAGGGGGCCTCCTACGAGCAGTACTTC.

This clonotype has at least ten counts. V gene TRBV4-3 combines with J gene TRBJ2-1, with D possibly TRBD2 on 5 matching bases. The CDR3 contains 13 residues. Germline loops: CDR1 LGHNA, CDR2 YSLEER. V lost 1 base, J lost 12 bases, and 13 bases lay in between. The CDR3 is CASSQGTLLTQFF. CDR3 in DNA: TGCGCCAGCAGCCAAGGGACTTTACTTACGCAGTTCTTC.